One sample yielded the 22 T cell receptor beta chains listed below, sequenced in a study of identical twins. TCRdb itself ran the 5' RACE reads through MiXCR, one entry per CDR3 protein. Seen here are about 240,000 distinct CDR3 sequences, roughly 13% observed once, and the top ten hold approximately 4%. These same data were also listed under a study on yellow fever vaccine responses in identical twins.

The sample comprised memory (CD45RO+) T cells sorted from blood. These receptor sequences come from a woman between 18 and 29 years old in good health.

In this sample, this clonotype turned up a few times. The rearrangement links TRBV5-1 to TRBJ2-7, with D hard to call. Per germline, CDR1 SGHRS and CDR2 YFSETQ. The CDR3 is 13 residues long. Between the trimmed V and J ends, which lost 8 bases and 6 bases, there was a span of 18 bases. The CDR3 sequence is CASTPSVSGEQYF. Written as DNA, the CDR3 is TGCGCCAGTACCCCTTCGGTGTCTGGCGAGCAGTACTTC.

The J gene is TRBJ1-1, the V gene TRBV7-8, with unresolved D. Trimming removed 1 base at V and 4 bases at J, with 10 bases between. Germline CDR1 is SGHVS and CDR2 is FQNEAQ. The CDR3 extends over 14 amino acids. CDR3 bases: TGTGCCAGCAGCTTAGGGTCCGGGAGCACTGAAGCTTTCTTT. This sequence encodes CASSLGSGSTEAFF. The variable domain in full, completed from reference TRBV7-8 and TRBJ1-1, reads GAGVSQSPRYKVAKRGQDVALRCDPISGHVSLFWYQQALGQGPEFLTYFQNEAQLDKSGLPSDRFFAERPEGSVSTLKIQRTQQEDSAVYLCASSLGSGSTEAFFGQGTRLTVV.

The V gene is TRBV27, the J gene TRBJ2-7, with TRBD2 matching 11 bases. From germline, CDR1 is MNHEY and CDR2 SMNVEV (reference sequence). CDR3 length: 15 amino acids. V lost 3 bases, J lost 9 bases, and 10 bases stayed unmatched. This CDR3 reads CASSLTSGKATRQYF. Written as DNA, the CDR3 is TGTGCCAGCAGTTTGACTAGCGGGAAGGCTACGAGGCAGTACTTC.

The chain is built from TRBV15 and TRBJ2-7, with 10 bases matching TRBD1. V lost 5 bases and J lost 1; bases outside the gene matches: 5. The CDR3 runs to 15 residues. From germline, CDR1 is LNHNV and CDR2 YYDKDF (reference sequence). DNA for the CDR3: TGTGCCACCAGCGGACGGGACAGGGGATCCTACGAGCAGTACTTC. Its protein is CATSGRDRGSYEQYF.

This clonotype was recorded at least ten times. The V and J genes are TRBV7-8 and TRBJ2-3, with 10 nucleotides matching TRBD2. The CDR3 sequence is 14 residues long. The ends lost 7 bases at V and 5 bases at J; junction bases unmatched: 6. CDR1 is SGHVS, CDR2 FQNEAQ, per germline. The CDR3 DNA sequence: TGTGCCAGCACCCGAGGGACTAGCGTAGATACGCAGTATTTT. Its translation: CASTRGTSVDTQYF.

In its sample, this clonotype was seen a few times. The CDR3: CASSPRVGTDTQYF. The CDR3 DNA is TGTGCCAGCAGCCCTCGGGTAGGCACAGATACGCAGTATTTT. V gene TRBV6-1 combines with J gene TRBJ2-3; D unresolved. Germline-derived CDR1 and CDR2 are MNHNS and SASEGT. The V end lost 6 bases, the J end lost 1 base, and 11 bases lay between the germline ends. CDR3 length equals 14 residues.

This clonotype was observed a handful of times. The genes are TRBV29-1 and TRBJ2-5, with 10 bases lining up with TRBD1. The junction had 7 bases not matched to a gene; V was cut back by 7 bases and J by 5 bases. The CDR3 is 13 amino acids. The V gene's germline CDR1 is SQVTM and CDR2 ANQGSEA. The CDR3 nucleotides are TGCAGCGGAGGGACAGGGGCTTTGGAGACCCAGTACTTC. This translates into CSGGTGALETQYF.

This clonotype was recorded a few times. The genes are TRBV11-2 and TRBJ2-5; tentatively, D is TRBD2 (7 bases). The V end lost 7 bases, the J end lost 4 bases, and 22 bases lay between the germline ends. The CDR3 loop spans 16 amino acids. Germline V gene sequence: CDR1 SGHAT, CDR2 FQNNGV. DNA for the CDR3: TGTGCCAGCAAAACAGGTTTAAGGGGGAGGGGAGAGACCCAGTACTTC. It encodes CASKTGLRGRGETQYF.

In this sample, this clonotype turned up many times. This chain joins TRBV3-1 and TRBJ2-1; the D is unclear. V gave up 1 base and J gave up 9 bases, with 19 bases separating them. The CDR3 is 16 amino acids. Germline V gives CDR1 LGHDT, CDR2 YNNKEL (reference sequence). The CDR3 nucleotides read TGTGCCAGCAGCCAAGGGGCCTTAACCCCTAAATCTGAGCAGTTCTTC. It specifies CASSQGALTPKSEQFF.

There are many counts of this clonotype. J is TRBJ2-1 and V is TRBV12-3 or TRBV12-4; 10 bases are a match to TRBD1. The V and J ends lost 6 bases and 12 bases, in that order; junction bases with no gene match: 2. CDR3 size: 11 residues. The CDR3, as DNA: TGTGCCAGCAGGGACAGGGGGGTGCAGTTCTTC. It codes for CASRDRGVQFF.

This clonotype appeared many times. The chain is built from TRBV20-1 and TRBJ2-1; possible D gene TRBD2, 6 bases. V was clipped by 2 bases and J by 0 bases, with 23 bases between them. Germline assignment: CDR1 DFQATT and CDR2 SNEGSKA (reference sequence). The CDR3 is 19 residues long. The CDR3 region is CSARSDLMGGSYSYNEQFF. DNA of the CDR3: TGCAGTGCTAGATCTGACCTAATGGGGGGAAGTTACTCCTACAATGAGCAGTTCTTC.

V gene TRBV9 combines with J gene TRBJ1-2, with 9 bases aligning to TRBD1. The CDR3 has 15 amino acids. The trim removed 2 bases at V and 8 bases at J, leaving 10 bases unmatched. Germline lookup yields CDR1 SGDLS and CDR2 YYNGEE. In DNA, the CDR3 is TGTGCCAGCAGCGTTGCTACCGGGACAGGGAGGGGCTACACCTTC. Encoded protein: CASSVATGTGRGYTF.

The genes are TRBV20-1 and TRBJ2-3, with 13 bases matching TRBD2. V was pared by 0 bases and J by 5 bases, with 5 bases of the junction left unmatched. The germline V gene has CDR1 DFQATT and CDR2 SNEGSKA (reference sequence). The CDR3 has 16 residues. The CDR3 sequence: CSARDLLAGGRDTQYF. CDR3 DNA sequence: TGCAGTGCTAGAGATCTACTAGCGGGGGGGCGAGATACGCAGTATTTT.

The chain carries TRBV2 and TRBJ2-7; TRBD2 aligns across 8 bases. The CDR3 is made up of 15 amino acids. The ends lost 1 base at V and 1 base at J; junction bases unmatched: 3. CDR1 and CDR2 from the germline V gene are SNHLY and FYNNEI. CDR3 nucleotides: TGTGCCAGCAGTGAAGGGGCGGGAGGTTCCTACGAGCAGTACTTC. Translating gives CASSEGAGGSYEQYF. The complete variable domain, with remaining parts taken from reference TRBV2 and TRBJ2-7, reads EPEVTQTPSHQVTQMGQEVILRCVPISNHLYFYWYRQILGQKVEFLVSFYNNEISEKSEIFDDQFSVERPDGSNFTLKIRSTKLEDSAMYFCASSEGAGGSYEQYFGPGTRLTVT.

Only one count was recorded for this clonotype. This chain uses TRBV15 with TRBJ2-7; D is ambiguous. Germline lookup yields CDR1 LNHNV and CDR2 YYDKDF (reference sequence). Trimming shortened V by 0 bases and J by 10 bases, and 10 bases separated the two germline ends. The CDR3 sequence is 12 residues long. The CDR3 DNA reads as TGTGCCACCAGCAGAGATTCACGCCCCCAGTACTTC. Encoded protein: CATSRDSRPQYF.

This clonotype was observed at least ten times. The V and J genes are TRBV4-1 and TRBJ2-3; the D is unclear. V lost 3 bases, J lost 2 bases, and 15 bases lay in between. This CDR3 contains 16 residues. CDR1 MGHRA and CDR2 YSYEKL come from the germline V gene. The CDR3 here is CASSQPNMGFTDTQYF. The CDR3, as DNA: TGCGCCAGCAGCCAGCCGAATATGGGCTTCACAGATACGCAGTATTTT.

V usage is TRBV28 and J usage is TRBJ2-7; TRBD1 matches 8 bases. The CDR3 runs 14 residues. Germline CDR1 is MDHEN and CDR2 is SYDVKM. The trim removed 4 bases at V and 0 bases at J, leaving 2 bases unmatched. The chain's CDR3 is CASSWTGYSYEQYF. Here the CDR3 DNA reads TGTGCCAGCAGTTGGACAGGGTACTCCTACGAGCAGTACTTC.

The table lists this clonotype with many counts. This chain joins TRBV11-2 and TRBJ2-7; a possible D gene is TRBD2 (5 bases). V lost 5 bases, J lost 4 bases, and 12 bases lay in between. Germline CDR1 and CDR2: SGHAT and FQNNGV. CDR3 size: 13 residues. The CDR3: CASSRDLPYEQYF. DNA for the CDR3: TGTGCCAGCAGCCGGGATCTACCATACGAGCAGTACTTC. Full variable domain (outside the CDR3, taken from reference TRBV11-2 and TRBJ2-7): EAGVAQSPRYKIIEKRQSVAFWCNPISGHATLYWYQQILGQGPKLLIQFQNNGVVDDSQLPKDRFSAERLKGVDSTLKIQPAKLEDSAVYLCASSRDLPYEQYFGPGTRLTVT.

Only a few counts were recorded for this clonotype. Here the CDR3 reads CASRPSGGSYNEQFF. CDR3 sequence (DNA): TGCGCCAGCAGGCCTAGCGGGGGCTCCTACAATGAGCAGTTCTTC. V gene TRBV5-1 combines with J gene TRBJ2-1, with 10 positions matching TRBD2. The J segment lost 0 bases and the V segment lost 5 bases, leaving 2 bases of the junction unmatched. CDR3 length: 15 residues. Germline lookup yields CDR1 SGHRS and CDR2 YFSETQ.

This chain uses TRBV7-9 with TRBJ2-1, with 9 nucleotides matching TRBD2. V gave up 1 base and J gave up 5 bases; unmatched junction bases: 3. Germline V lookup: CDR1 SEHNR, CDR2 FQNEAQ (reference sequence). This CDR3 is 15 amino acids long. CDR3 sequence: CASSLGLAVNNEQFF. CDR3 coding DNA: TGTGCCAGCAGCTTAGGACTAGCGGTTAACAATGAGCAGTTCTTC.

The chain links TRBV28 to TRBJ2-6, with D perhaps TRBD1 (5 bases). V gave up 5 bases and J gave up 3 bases, with 14 bases separating them. Germline CDR1 reads MDHEN; CDR2 reads SYDVKM. The CDR3 runs 16 residues. This CDR3 reads CASSPHAQGGANVLTF. The CDR3 coding sequence is TGTGCCAGCAGTCCGCACGCCCAGGGTGGGGCCAACGTCCTGACTTTC.

This clonotype was seen more than once but under ten times. The chain carries TRBV20-1 and TRBJ2-1, with D possibly matching TRBD1 (6 bases). Germline V gene data show CDR1 as DFQATT and CDR2 as SNEGSKA (reference sequence). Trimming removed 6 bases at V and 0 bases at J, with 12 bases between. The CDR3 runs to 14 residues. The CDR3 bases are TGCAGTGCCCCGGACAGCCACTCCTACAATGAGCAGTTCTTC. As protein: CSAPDSHSYNEQFF.